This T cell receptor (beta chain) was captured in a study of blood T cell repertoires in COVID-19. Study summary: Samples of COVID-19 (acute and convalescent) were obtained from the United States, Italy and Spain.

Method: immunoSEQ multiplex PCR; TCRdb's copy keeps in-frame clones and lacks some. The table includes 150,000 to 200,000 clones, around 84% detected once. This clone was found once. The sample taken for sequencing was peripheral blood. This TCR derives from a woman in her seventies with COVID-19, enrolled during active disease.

The DNA of the CDR3 is TGTGCCAGCAAGGGCCCGGGAGGGGGGTCACCCCTCCACTTT. Translation gives CASKGPGGGSPLHF. This rearrangement joins TRBV21-1 to TRBJ1-6. TRBV21-1 is reported as a pseudogene. CDR3 length equals 14 residues.